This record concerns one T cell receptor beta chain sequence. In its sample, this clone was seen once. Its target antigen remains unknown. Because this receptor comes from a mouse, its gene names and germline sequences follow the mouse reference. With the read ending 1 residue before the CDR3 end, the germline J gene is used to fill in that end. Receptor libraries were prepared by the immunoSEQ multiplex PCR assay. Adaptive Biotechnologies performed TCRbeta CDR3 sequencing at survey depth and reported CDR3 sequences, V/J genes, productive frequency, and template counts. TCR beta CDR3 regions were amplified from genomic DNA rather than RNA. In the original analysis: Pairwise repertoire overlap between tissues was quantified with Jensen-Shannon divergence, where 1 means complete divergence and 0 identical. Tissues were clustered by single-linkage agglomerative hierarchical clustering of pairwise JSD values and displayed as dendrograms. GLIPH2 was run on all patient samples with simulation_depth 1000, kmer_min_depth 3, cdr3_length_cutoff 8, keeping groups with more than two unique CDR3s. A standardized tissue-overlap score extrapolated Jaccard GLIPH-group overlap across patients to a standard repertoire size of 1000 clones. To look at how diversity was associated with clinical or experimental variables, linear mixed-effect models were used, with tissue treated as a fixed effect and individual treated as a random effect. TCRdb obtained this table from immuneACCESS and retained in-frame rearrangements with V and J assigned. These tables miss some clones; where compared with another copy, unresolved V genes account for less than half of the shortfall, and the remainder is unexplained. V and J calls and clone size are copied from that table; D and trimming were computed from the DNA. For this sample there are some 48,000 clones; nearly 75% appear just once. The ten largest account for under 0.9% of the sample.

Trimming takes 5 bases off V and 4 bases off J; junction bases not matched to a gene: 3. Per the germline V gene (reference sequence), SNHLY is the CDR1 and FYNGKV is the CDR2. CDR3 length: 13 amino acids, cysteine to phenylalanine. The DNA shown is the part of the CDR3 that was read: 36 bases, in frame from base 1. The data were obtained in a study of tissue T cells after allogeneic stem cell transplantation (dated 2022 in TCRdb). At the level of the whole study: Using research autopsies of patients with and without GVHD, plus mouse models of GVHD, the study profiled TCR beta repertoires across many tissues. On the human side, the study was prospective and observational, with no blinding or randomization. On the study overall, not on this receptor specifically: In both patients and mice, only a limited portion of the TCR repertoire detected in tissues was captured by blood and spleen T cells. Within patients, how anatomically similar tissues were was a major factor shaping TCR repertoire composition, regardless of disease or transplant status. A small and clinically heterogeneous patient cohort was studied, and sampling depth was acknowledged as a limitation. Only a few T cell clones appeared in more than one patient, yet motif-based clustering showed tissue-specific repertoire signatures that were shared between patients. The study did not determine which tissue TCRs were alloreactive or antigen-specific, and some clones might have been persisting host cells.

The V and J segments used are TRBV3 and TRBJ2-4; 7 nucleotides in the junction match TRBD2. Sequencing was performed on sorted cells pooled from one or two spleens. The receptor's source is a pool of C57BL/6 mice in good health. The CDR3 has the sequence CASSRLGENTLYF. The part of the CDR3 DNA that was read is TGTGCCAGCAGCCGACTGGGAGAAAACACCTTGTAC.